These 29 T cell receptor beta chains were all obtained from the same sample, sequenced in a study of blood T cell repertoires in COVID-19. Only in-frame clones appear in the TCRdb table, and some are missing; sequencing was by immunoSEQ multiplex PCR. This table holds hundreds of thousands of clones, approximately 80% found once. Sequences were obtained from PBMCs or T cells enriched from blood (not recorded which). The origin of the receptors is a man aged 25-45 years with acute COVID-19.

V is TRBV27 and J is TRBJ1-1; D is ambiguous. The V end lost 6 bases, the J end lost 4 bases, and 15 bases lay between the germline ends. This CDR3 has 14 residues. From germline, CDR1 is MNHEY and CDR2 SMNVEV (reference sequence). The CDR3 region is CASSPRPGPTEAFF. DNA of the CDR3: TGTGCCAGCAGCCCAAGGCCGGGTCCCACTGAAGCTTTCTTT.

The CDR3 DNA is TGTGCCAGCAGCCAAGGTGGCAGGGGCACAGATACGCAGTATTTT. It specifies CASSQGGRGTDTQYF. This chain uses TRBV7-3 with TRBJ2-3, with D tentatively TRBD1 (5 bases). This CDR3 has 15 residues. The V end was cut by 5 bases, the J end by 1 base, with 13 bases between. Germline CDR1 reads SGHTA; CDR2 reads FQGTGA.

In its sample, this clone was seen a few times. V and J are TRBV27 and TRBJ1-2; 10 bases map to TRBD1. CDR3 length equals 15 residues. Per germline, CDR1 MNHEY and CDR2 SMNVEV (reference sequence). With V trimmed by 5 bases and J by 3 bases, 6 bases remained unmatched. CDR3 sequence (DNA): TGTGCCAGCAGTACCGGGACAGGGGTCGACTATGGCTACACCTTC. Protein sequence: CASSTGTGVDYGYTF.

V usage is TRBV18 and J usage is TRBJ2-2; the D is unclear. Germline CDR1 is KGHSH and CDR2 is LQKENI. Trimming stripped 4 bases from V and 6 bases from J, with 6 bases between. The CDR3 is 12 residues long. The CDR3 spells CASSRLSGELFF. The CDR3 bases are TGTGCCAGCTCACGTCTTTCCGGGGAGCTGTTTTTT.

The sample holds one count of this clone. The V and J genes are TRBV9 and TRBJ2-3; D gene unclear. The CDR3 is 14 residues long. Germline CDR1 and CDR2: SGDLS and YYNGEE. V was clipped by 2 bases and J by 0 bases, with 7 bases between them. The CDR3 DNA reads as TGTGCCAGCAGCGTTTCCAAAAGCACAGATACGCAGTATTTT. It codes for CASSVSKSTDTQYF.

In its sample, this clone was seen once. The genes are TRBV27 and TRBJ2-3, with 8 bases identical to TRBD2. Losses at the gene ends were 1 base for V and 6 bases for J; bases not matched to a gene: 9. The CDR3 consists of 16 residues. From germline, CDR1 is MNHEY and CDR2 SMNVEV (reference sequence). CDR3 nucleotides: TGTGCCAGCAGTTTATTGGGCCGGGGGGGGCCTGATACGCAGTATTTT. Its protein is CASSLLGRGGPDTQYF.

The chain combines TRBV7-6 with TRBJ2-6, with D uncertain. The CDR3 is 12 amino acids. Germline CDR1 SGHVS, CDR2 FNYEAQ. Trimming stripped 10 bases from V and 2 bases from J, with 6 bases between. The CDR3 is CATLTGANVLTF. CDR3 DNA sequence: TGTGCCACCCTAACTGGGGCCAACGTCCTGACTTTC.

The chain combines TRBV5-6 with TRBJ1-2; TRBD1 agrees at 8 bases. CDR1 is SGHDT, CDR2 YYEEEE, per germline. Germline trimming cut 4 bases from V and 3 bases from J; bases unmatched to any gene: 5. This CDR3 contains 14 residues. CDR3 loop: CASSEGQAYYGYTF. CDR3 nucleotides: TGTGCCAGCAGCGAGGGACAGGCTTACTATGGCTACACCTTC.

Details on this clone: The junction shows a germline mismatch at one end, possibly a read error. At the DNA level, this CDR3 is encoded by other sequences in the same sample as well. This chain joins TRBV5-1 and TRBJ2-2; D might be TRBD1 (5 bases). Per germline, CDR1 SGHRS and CDR2 YFSETQ. There are 15 residues in the CDR3. The CDR3 DNA sequence: TGCGCCAGCAGAGGGGCAGGGAAGAACACCGGAGAGCTGTTTTTT. The encoded protein is CASRGAGKNTGELFF.

The V gene is TRBV27, the J gene TRBJ2-3; 8 bases line up with TRBD2. Trimming at V came to 2 bases and at J to 0 bases, leaving 4 bases not matched to a gene. Germline-derived CDR1 and CDR2 are MNHEY and SMNVEV (reference sequence). The CDR3 consists of 16 residues. The CDR3 bases are TGTGCCAGCAGTTTAGCGGGGGGAACTAGCACAGATACGCAGTATTTT. Protein sequence: CASSLAGGTSTDTQYF.

The V call is TRBV6-5, the J call TRBJ1-1; D is unresolved. V lost 2 bases to trimming and J lost 11 bases, with 15 bases between them. This CDR3 contains 13 residues. Germline loops: CDR1 MNHEY, CDR2 SVGAGI. Here the CDR3 DNA reads TGTGCCAGCAGTTACCCGCTTAAAAGAGATGCTTTCTTT. Protein product: CASSYPLKRDAFF.

The V gene is TRBV10-3, the J gene TRBJ1-1, with D possibly TRBD1 on 6 matching bases. This CDR3 spans 13 amino acids. CDR1 and CDR2 from the germline V gene are ENHRY and SYGVKD. V lost 0 bases and J 6 bases, leaving 8 bases between the germline ends. The CDR3 loop reads CAISESGAAEAFF. Here the CDR3 DNA reads TGTGCCATCAGTGAGTCGGGGGCGGCTGAAGCTTTCTTT.

The V call is TRBV6-5, the J call TRBJ2-2; TRBD2 matches 9 bases. This CDR3 region has 15 residues. The ends lost 6 bases at V and 7 bases at J; junction bases unmatched: 9. Germline CDR1 is MNHEY and CDR2 is SVGAGI. CDR3: CASSNEAGGGGELFF. CDR3 coding DNA: TGTGCCAGCAGCAACGAAGCGGGGGGTGGCGGGGAGCTGTTTTTT.

The CDR3 bases are TGTGCCACCAGCAGACTCGCGGTGGGACAGGTCTATGGCTACACCTTC. Protein sequence: CATSRLAVGQVYGYTF. The chain carries TRBV15 and TRBJ1-2; 8 positions match TRBD1. After removal of 2 bases from V and 4 bases from J, the junction contained 9 bases not matched to a gene. The CDR3 loop spans 16 amino acids. Germline V lookup: CDR1 LNHNV, CDR2 YYDKDF (reference sequence). Full variable domain (outside the CDR3, taken from reference TRBV15 and TRBJ1-2): DAMVIQNPRYQVTQFGKPVTLSCSQTLNHNVMYWYQQKSSQAPKLLFHYYDKDFNNEADTPDNFQSRRPNTSFCFLDIRSPGLGDTAMYLCATSRLAVGQVYGYTFGSGTRLTVV.

The gene calls are TRBV11-2 and TRBJ1-4; D is undetermined. Germline CDR1 SGHAT, CDR2 FQNNGV. This CDR3 has 13 residues. V was pared by 3 bases and J by 5 bases, with 7 bases between. CDR3 bases: TGTGCCAGCAGCTTCGGTTCAAATGAAAAACTGTTTTTT. Its protein is CASSFGSNEKLFF. The variable domain in full, completed from reference TRBV11-2 and TRBJ1-4, reads EAGVAQSPRYKIIEKRQSVAFWCNPISGHATLYWYQQILGQGPKLLIQFQNNGVVDDSQLPKDRFSAERLKGVDSTLKIQPAKLEDSAVYLCASSFGSNEKLFFGSGTQLSVL.

J is TRBJ2-5 and V is TRBV7-7; D might be TRBD2 (7 bases). The V and J ends lost 0 bases and 4 bases respectively, with 9 bases between them. From germline, CDR1 is SSHAT and CDR2 FNYEAQ (reference sequence). This CDR3 is built from 14 residues. Here the CDR3 reads CASSLAGGGETQYF. In nucleotides, the CDR3 is TGTGCCAGCAGCTTAGCAGGGGGGGGAGAGACCCAGTACTTC.

This clone has more than one count but fewer than ten. The rearrangement uses TRBV5-5 and TRBJ1-2; tentative D call: TRBD1 (6 bases). Germline CDR1 reads SGHKS; CDR2 reads YYEKEE (reference sequence). The CDR3 covers 14 residues. Trimming left V 8 bases short and J 6 bases short, with 20 bases between. CDR3 in DNA: TGTGCCAGTATCGGACAGTTTTTGTGGGATGGCTACACCTTC. This sequence encodes CASIGQFLWDGYTF.

The gene calls are TRBV7-9 and TRBJ1-2; D is undetermined. The germline CDR1 and CDR2 sequences are SEHNR and FQNEAQ (reference sequence). This CDR3 has 14 residues. The germline V and J ends were trimmed by 1 base and 7 bases, with 13 bases remaining between them. CDR3 amino acids: CASSLVASPGGYTF. CDR3 in DNA: TGTGCCAGCAGCTTAGTAGCTTCCCCCGGTGGCTACACCTTC.

The chain recombines TRBV6-6 with TRBJ2-5; possible D gene TRBD1, 5 bases. Trimming removed 7 bases from V and 5 bases from J, with 8 bases in between. Per germline, CDR1 MNHNY and CDR2 SVGAGI (reference sequence). The CDR3 is made up of 11 amino acids. DNA of the CDR3: TGTGCCAGCATCTACAGGGAGACCCAGTACTTC. It encodes CASIYRETQYF.

The gene calls are TRBV5-5 and TRBJ1-2, with D unresolved. Trimming took off 4 bases at V and 6 bases at J, with 10 bases between the two ends. Germline V gives CDR1 SGHKS, CDR2 YYEKEE (reference sequence). This CDR3 has 12 residues. DNA for the CDR3: TGTGCCAGCAGCCGGGGTGGGGATGGCTACACCTTC. Protein sequence: CASSRGGDGYTF.

The V and J genes are TRBV29-1 and TRBJ2-2, with 7 bases that match TRBD1. V lost 4 bases to trimming and J lost 1 base; unmatched junction nucleotides: 0. The germline gives CDR1 SQVTM, CDR2 ANQGSEA. The CDR3 totals 13 residues. The CDR3 protein is CSVGTGNTGELFF. The CDR3 DNA reads TGCAGCGTTGGGACAGGGAACACCGGGGAGCTGTTTTTT.

The chain is built from TRBV5-6 and TRBJ1-5; 10 nucleotides agree with TRBD1. J was trimmed by 4 bases and V by 1 base; bases with no gene match: 14. The CDR3 is 19 residues long. Germline CDR1 and CDR2: SGHDT and YYEEEE. The chain's CDR3 is CASSLNSGTGAFENQPQHF. In DNA form, the CDR3 reads TGTGCCAGCAGCTTGAACTCCGGGACAGGGGCGTTCGAGAATCAGCCCCAGCATTTT.

This clone was seen a handful of times. V gene TRBV11-2 combines with J gene TRBJ1-4; possibly TRBD1 for D (6 bases). The V end was cut by 5 bases, the J end by 4 bases, with 14 bases between. In germline, CDR1 is SGHAT, CDR2 FQNNGV. There are 15 residues in the CDR3. CDR3 in DNA: TGTGCCAGCAGCCCTGTTCAGGGGAATAATGAAAAACTGTTTTTT. The encoded protein is CASSPVQGNNEKLFF.

V and J are TRBV24-1 and TRBJ1-1; D possibly corresponds to TRBD1 (6 bases). V was shortened by 6 bases and J by 7 bases, with 11 bases between the two germline ends. CDR1 is KGHDR and CDR2 is SFDVKD in the germline V gene. The CDR3 length is 12 residues. CDR3: CATSITGYEAFF. CDR3 nucleotides: TGTGCCACCAGTATTACAGGGTATGAAGCTTTCTTT.

J is TRBJ2-3 and V is TRBV10-1; TRBD2 aligns across 8 bases. This CDR3 spans 15 amino acids. The germline gives CDR1 WNHNN, CDR2 SYGVQD (reference sequence). With V trimmed by 5 bases and J by 0 bases, 4 bases remained unmatched. CDR3 DNA sequence: TGCGCCAGCAGTTTTAGCGGGGACAGCACAGATACGCAGTATTTT. Translation gives CASSFSGDSTDTQYF.

This clone was picked up one time. CDR3: CASREPTEAFF. The DNA for the CDR3 is TGTGCCAGCAGGGAGCCCACTGAAGCTTTCTTT. The rearrangement joins TRBV6-5 to TRBJ1-1; D remains unclear. Germline values: CDR1 MNHEY, CDR2 SVGAGI. V was cut by 6 bases and J by 4 bases, with 6 bases left in between. This CDR3 is built from 11 residues.

This chain connects TRBV2 to TRBJ1-2; 8 bases match TRBD1. CDR1 SNHLY and CDR2 FYNNEI come from the germline V gene. With V trimmed by 10 bases and J by 2 bases, 9 bases remained unmatched. This CDR3 has 14 residues. CDR3 nucleotides: TGTGCCAACTCCATACAGGGGGTAAACTATGGCTACACCTTC. Residues: CANSIQGVNYGYTF. The full variable domain, in which reference TRBV2 and TRBJ1-2 provide the parts outside the CDR3, is EPEVTQTPSHQVTQMGQEVILRCVPISNHLYFYWYRQILGQKVEFLVSFYNNEISEKSEIFDDQFSVERPDGSNFTLKIRSTKLEDSAMYFCANSIQGVNYGYTFGSGTRLTVV.

As to this clone: This sample also contains other DNA sequences that code for the same CDR3. The gene calls are TRBV5-1 and TRBJ1-1; D perhaps matches TRBD1 (5 bases). Germline V gene data show CDR1 as SGHRS and CDR2 as YFSETQ. This CDR3 has 14 residues. Trimming removed 0 bases from V and 2 bases from J, with 8 bases in between. Written as DNA, the CDR3 is TGCGCCAGCAGCTTGGGACAGCAAAACACTGAAGCTTTCTTT. Encoded protein: CASSLGQQNTEAFF.

This clone was seen a handful of times. DNA for the CDR3: TGTGCCAGCAGGGTGACGGGACAGGGATATAGCAATCAGCCCCAGCATTTT. The encoded protein is CASRVTGQGYSNQPQHF. This sequence joins TRBV2 and TRBJ1-5; 9 bases match TRBD1. Germline assignment: CDR1 SNHLY and CDR2 FYNNEI. V trimming: 6 bases; J trimming: 0 bases; junction bases outside the gene matches: 9. The CDR3 runs to 17 residues.